The T cell receptor beta chain described here comes from a study of CD8+CD57+ T cells in acquired aplastic anemia. Germline loops: CDR1 DFQATT, CDR2 SNEGSKA (reference sequence). CDR3 length: 13 amino acids. Trimming took 4 bases from V and 7 from J, leaving 14 bases between them. For CDR3 and TCR beta VDJ profiling, genomic DNA was the template used. TCRdb reanalysed the reads using MiXCR and keeps one entry per CDR3 protein. Of roughly 180,000 distinct CDR3 sequences in the sample, less than 50% were seen once. There are many counts of this clonotype. Those patients picked for sequencing had displayed CD8+CD57+ cell expansion on flow cytometry.

V usage is TRBV20-1 and J usage is TRBJ1-5; D may be TRBD1 (5 bases). Sequencing was performed on sorted CD4+, CD8+, or CD8+CD57+ T cells (not recorded which) from PBMCs. This sequence originates from a human donor with aplastic anemia. Written as DNA, the CDR3 is TGCAGTGCTAAGAATCGGGAGGGGCAGCCCCAGCATTTT. Translation: CSAKNREGQPQHF.